The rows below give T cell receptor beta chains drawn from one sample of a study of blood T cell repertoires in COVID-19. Sequencing used immunoSEQ multiplex PCR; TCRdb keeps in-frame clones, though not all of them. The sample contains about 140,000 clones, 79% of which appear only once. The sequencing sample was made of peripheral blood. These receptors were obtained from a man aged 60-69 years with acute or convalescent COVID-19. CDR3s include the opening cysteine and the closing phenylalanine or tryptophan. Fields, in order: J gene, clone size, D gene, V gene, CDR3 DNA, CDR3 protein. The D gene is left open where the match is weak. Some rows mark clone size as missing; the rest say once, few, many or name a class of expanded clone.

J: TRBJ1-6; size: NA; D: NA; V: TRBV5-4; DNA: TGTGCCAGCAGCTCCAGGGATTCACCCCTCCACTTT; CDR3: CASSSRDSPLHF
J: TRBJ1-5; size: NA; D: TRBD1; V: TRBV5-1; DNA: TGCGCCAGCAGGATCGGACAGGGGTCGGAGCCCCAGCATTTT; CDR3: CASRIGQGSEPQHF
J: TRBJ2-7; size: few; D: TRBD2; V: TRBV28; DNA: TGTGCCAGCTTTTTTGGGGGGGTGGGCGGGGCGGCCTACGAGCAGTACTTC; CDR3: CASFFGGVGGAAYEQYF
J: TRBJ1-2; size: NA; D: TRBD1; V: TRBV19; DNA: TGTGCCAGTAGTGCCAGACAGGGGGCGAACTATGGCTACACCTTC; CDR3: CASSARQGANYGYTF
J: TRBJ2-5; size: NA; D: NA; V: TRBV5-1; DNA: TGCGCCAGCAGCTTTAGCTTCCAAGAGACCCAGTACTTC; CDR3: CASSFSFQETQYF
J: TRBJ1-6; size: few; D: NA; V: TRBV9; DNA: TGTGCCAGCAGCGTACTAGAACGAAATTCACCCCTCCACTTT; CDR3: CASSVLERNSPLHF
J: TRBJ1-1; size: NA; D: TRBD1; V: TRBV6-6; DNA: TGTGCCAGCAGTTACGATGAATCCCGGGACAGGCTTGAAGCTTTCTTT; CDR3: CASSYDESRDRLEAFF
J: TRBJ2-5; size: few; D: NA; V: TRBV7-3; DNA: TGTGCCAGCAGCTTAACGTCCGACCGGGGAGAGACCCAGTACTTC; CDR3: CASSLTSDRGETQYF
J: TRBJ1-5; size: NA; D: TRBD1; V: TRBV7-2; DNA: TGTGCCAGCAGCTTTCAGGGGGATCAGCCCCAGCATTTT; CDR3: CASSFQGDQPQHF
J: TRBJ1-1; size: NA; D: NA; V: TRBV5-1; DNA: TGCGCCAGCAGCCTGGGGACAACTAACACTGAAGCTTTCTTT; CDR3: CASSLGTTNTEAFF
J: TRBJ2-1; size: NA; D: TRBD2; V: TRBV7-3; DNA: TGTGCCAGCAGCTTAGAAGCGGGAGGTCCCCCTTACAATGAGCAGTTCTTC; CDR3: CASSLEAGGPPYNEQFF
J: TRBJ2-7; size: NA; D: TRBD2; V: TRBV2; DNA: TGTGCCAGCACGGCGGGAGATTACGAGCAGTACTTC; CDR3: CASTAGDYEQYF
J: TRBJ1-2; size: NA; D: TRBD1; V: TRBV28; DNA: TGTGCCAGCAGTACCGGACAGGGGGCGACTGGCTACACCTTC; CDR3: CASSTGQGATGYTF
J: TRBJ2-1; size: NA; D: TRBD1; V: TRBV6-1; DNA: TGTGCCAGCAGTGCGACAGGGACCCCGGGGAACTCCTACAATGAGCAGTTCTTC; CDR3: CASSATGTPGNSYNEQFF
J: TRBJ2-7; size: NA; D: NA; V: TRBV18; DNA: TGTGCCAGCTCTTCGACTAGCTCCTACGAGCAGTACTTC; CDR3: CASSSTSSYEQYF
J: TRBJ2-7; size: few; D: NA; V: TRBV5-1; DNA: TGCGCCAGCAGCTTAACGGGTAGCTCCTACGAGCAGTACTTC; CDR3: CASSLTGSSYEQYF
J: TRBJ1-5; size: NA; D: TRBD1; V: TRBV6-5; DNA: TGTGCCAGCAGTAAGACAGGGGAAGTCAATCAGCCCCAGCATTTT; CDR3: CASSKTGEVNQPQHF
J: TRBJ1-1; size: NA; D: NA; V: TRBV5-1; DNA: TGCGCCAGCAGCACCTCGGGGGTGAACACTGAAGCTTTCTTT; CDR3: CASSTSGVNTEAFF
J: TRBJ1-1; size: NA; D: NA; V: TRBV2; DNA: TGTGCCAGCAACGGGGTCCCGAACACTGAAGCTTTCTTT; CDR3: CASNGVPNTEAFF
J: TRBJ2-6; size: NA; D: NA; V: TRBV5-1; DNA: TGCGCCAGCAGCCCTGGACCGGTAAGGACTGATCATTCTGGGGCCAACGTCCTGACTTTC; CDR3: CASSPGPVRTDHSGANVLTF
J: TRBJ1-2; size: once; D: NA; V: TRBV2; DNA: TGTGCCAGCACCGACCGGGGAGTGGGCTATGGCTACACCTTC; CDR3: CASTDRGVGYGYTF
J: TRBJ2-2; size: few; D: NA; V: TRBV21-1; DNA: TGTGCCAGCAGCACTGACAGGGTAGGCGGGGAGCTGTTTTTT; CDR3: CASSTDRVGGELFF
J: TRBJ2-7; size: NA; D: NA; V: TRBV27; DNA: TGTGCCAGCAGTTTATCGGGACTCTACGAGCAGTACTTC; CDR3: CASSLSGLYEQYF
J: TRBJ2-3; size: NA; D: NA; V: TRBV4-3; DNA: TGCGCCAGCAGCCAAGAGCTGAGGAGCAGGGCAGATACGCAGTATTTT; CDR3: CASSQELRSRADTQYF
J: TRBJ1-1; size: NA; D: NA; V: TRBV6-6; DNA: TGTGCCAGCGGGGGGGCGCGAAGCACTGAAGCTTTCTTT; CDR3: CASGGARSTEAFF
J: TRBJ2-3; size: NA; D: TRBD2; V: TRBV7-2; DNA: TGTGCCAGCAGCCCGGGACTAGCGGGAGGAGAGGGTACGCAGTATTTT; CDR3: CASSPGLAGGEGTQYF
J: TRBJ2-7; size: NA; D: NA; V: TRBV7-9; DNA: TGTGCCAGCAGCCTGGCGGAAGCCTCCAACGAGCAGTACTTC; CDR3: CASSLAEASNEQYF